This T cell receptor beta chain was captured in a study of graft-versus-host responses after intestinal transplantation. This clone has a single count. Its antigen is undetermined. The germline CDR1 and CDR2 sequences are MGHRA and YSYEKL. The CDR3 runs 16 residues. V lost 5 bases, J lost 2 bases, and 9 bases stayed unmatched. Here immunoSEQ multiplex PCR was the method, and the copy in TCRdb shows in-frame clones only, minus some. The sample comprises under 130,000 clones, 93% of which are singletons, and more than 0.95% rests with the top ten. The source material was unstimulated CD8+ T cells sorted from spleen or lymph node cells, sampled before intestinal transplant. The rearrangement links TRBV4-1 to TRBJ2-3; 8 positions agree with TRBD1. This sequence was found in a human donor who received an intestinal transplant. The CDR3 nucleotides read TGCGCCAGCAGCTCCCTTGACAGGGGCTCCACAGATACGCAGTATTTT. Encoded protein: CASSSLDRGSTDTQYF.